The present entry profiles one TCR beta chain with its context. Its antigen remains unidentified. The sample originates from a study of T cell responses to AZD1222 COVID-19 vaccine. Germline CDR1 and CDR2: SGHTA and FQGNSA. The V gene end was trimmed by 4 bases and the J gene end by 7 bases; junction bases not matched to a gene: 10. CDR3 size: 16 residues. Assay used: immunoSEQ multiplex PCR; TCRdb lists only in-frame clones, some missing. The profile covers 150,000 to 170,000 clones, with approximately 87% appearing a single time and 5.5% taken by the ten largest. Study-level points and caveats: Donors, mostly white British, included more females; clonal diversity was possibly underestimated. The number of AZD1222 recipients seropositive at baseline was only six. Per reports, nearly half of all spike-specific TCRs target regions that are unmutated in variants. Two AZD1222 doses significantly raised spike-specific TCR breadth and depth over controls.

The source was peripheral blood, collected on day 0 of MenACWY control vaccination. The TCR comes from an adult in good health. This chain uses TRBV7-2 with TRBJ2-2, with 9 bases matching TRBD1. In nucleotides, the CDR3 is TGTGCCAGCAGCTCCCCCGGGACAGGGCAGGACGGGGAGCTGTTTTTT. This sequence encodes CASSSPGTGQDGELFF.